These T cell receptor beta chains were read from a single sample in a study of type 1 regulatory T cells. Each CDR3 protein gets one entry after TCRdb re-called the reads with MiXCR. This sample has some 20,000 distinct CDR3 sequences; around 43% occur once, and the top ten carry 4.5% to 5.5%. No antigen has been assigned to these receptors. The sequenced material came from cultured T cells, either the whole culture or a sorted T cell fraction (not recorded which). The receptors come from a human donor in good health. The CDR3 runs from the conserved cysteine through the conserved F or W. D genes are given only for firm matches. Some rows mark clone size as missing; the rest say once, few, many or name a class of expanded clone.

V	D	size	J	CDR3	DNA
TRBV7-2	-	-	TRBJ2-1	CASSSGGGEQFF	TGTGCCAGCAGCTCAGGGGGAGGTGAGCAGTTCTTC
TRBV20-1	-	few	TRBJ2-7	CSASPPKQGTYEQYF	TGCAGTGCTAGTCCCCCAAAGCAGGGGACCTACGAGCAGTACTTC
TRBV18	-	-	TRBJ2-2	CASSGDTGELFF	TGTGCCAGCTCGGGGGACACCGGGGAGCTGTTTTTT
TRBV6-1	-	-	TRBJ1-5	CASSEALSSYNQPQHF	TGTGCCAGCAGTGAAGCGTTAAGCAGTTACAATCAGCCCCAGCATTTT
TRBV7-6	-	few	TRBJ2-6	CASSPTIGGSGANVLTF	TGTGCCAGCAGCCCAACCATCGGAGGGTCCGGGGCCAACGTCCTGACTTTC
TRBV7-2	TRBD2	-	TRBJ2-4	CASSWPGTSGGEGNIQYF	TGTGCCAGCAGCTGGCCCGGGACTAGCGGGGGGGAGGGAAACATTCAGTACTTC
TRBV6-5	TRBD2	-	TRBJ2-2	CASSYSGTSGGGPNTGELFF	TGTGCCAGCAGTTACTCCGGGACTAGCGGGGGGGGCCCGAACACCGGGGAGCTGTTTTTT
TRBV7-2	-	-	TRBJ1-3	CASSFNRRNTIYF	TGTGCCAGCAGCTTTAACCGGCGGAACACCATATATTTT
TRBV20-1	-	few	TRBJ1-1	CSARDQGGVNTEAFF	TGCAGTGCTAGAGACCAGGGTGGAGTAAACACTGAAGCTTTCTTT
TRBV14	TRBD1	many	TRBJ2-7	CASSPRQGRYYEQYF	TGTGCCAGCAGCCCCCGACAGGGAAGGTACTACGAGCAGTACTTC
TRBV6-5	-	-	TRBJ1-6	CASRQGINSPLHF	TGTGCCAGCAGACAGGGAATTAATTCACCCCTCCACTTT
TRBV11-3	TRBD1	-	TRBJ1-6	CASSPIGTVDSPLHF	TGTGCCAGCAGCCCAATCGGGACAGTTGATTCACCCCTCCACTTT
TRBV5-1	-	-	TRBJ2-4	CASSFGENIQYF	TGCGCCAGCAGCTTCGGCGAAAACATTCAGTACTTC
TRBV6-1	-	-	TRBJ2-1	CASGPGAGNTEQFF	TGTGCCAGCGGCCCGGGGGCAGGGAACACAGAGCAGTTCTTC
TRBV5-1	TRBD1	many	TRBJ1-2	CASSLAGTGGHGYTF	TGCGCCAGCAGCTTGGCCGGGACAGGGGGCCATGGCTACACCTTC
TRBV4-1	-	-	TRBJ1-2	CASSQTTRQAYGYTF	TGCGCCAGCAGCCAAACCACGAGACAGGCCTATGGCTACACCTTC
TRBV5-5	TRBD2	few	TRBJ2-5	CASSQTSVETQYF	TGTGCCAGCAGCCAGACTAGCGTCGAGACCCAGTACTTC
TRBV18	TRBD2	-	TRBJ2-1	CASSPQGASGANEQFF	TGTGCCAGCTCACCCCAAGGGGCTAGCGGGGCCAATGAGCAGTTCTTC
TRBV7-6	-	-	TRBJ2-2	CASSLWAVGLVQGELIF	TGTGCCAGCAGCTTGTGGGCTGTGGGACTAGTCCAGGGGGAGCTGATTTTT
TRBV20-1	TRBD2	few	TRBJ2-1	CSAISGGAVQEQFF	TGCAGTGCCATTAGCGGGGGGGCCGTCCAAGAGCAGTTCTTC
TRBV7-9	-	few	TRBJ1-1	CASSYRDVYTEAFF	TGTGCCAGCAGCTATCGGGACGTCTACACTGAAGCTTTCTTT
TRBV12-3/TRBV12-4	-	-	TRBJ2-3	CASLPADKDTQYF	TGTGCCAGCTTGCCCGCGGACAAAGATACGCAGTATTTT
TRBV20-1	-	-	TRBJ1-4	CSARVGSINEKLFF	TGCAGTGCTAGAGTGGGGTCTATCAATGAAAAACTGTTTTTT
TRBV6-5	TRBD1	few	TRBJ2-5	CASQPWGTGIETQYF	TGTGCCAGCCAACCCTGGGGGACAGGGATTGAGACCCAGTACTTC
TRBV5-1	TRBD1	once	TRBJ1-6	CASSPDRVNSPLHF	TGCGCCAGCAGCCCCGACAGGGTCAATTCACCCCTCCACTTT
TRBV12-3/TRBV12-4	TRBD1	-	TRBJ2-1	CASSPPQGAAYNEQFF	TGTGCCAGCAGTCCCCCACAGGGGGCCGCCTACAATGAGCAGTTCTTC
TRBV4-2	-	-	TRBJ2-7	CASSQVADLSYEQYF	TGTGCCAGCAGCCAAGTAGCGGACCTATCCTACGAGCAGTACTTC
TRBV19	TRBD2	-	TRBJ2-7	CASSVGLAGGYEQYF	TGTGCCAGTAGTGTCGGACTAGCGGGGGGCTACGAGCAGTACTTC
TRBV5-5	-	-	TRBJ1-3	CASSLVGGRGNTIYF	TGTGCCAGCAGCTTGGTTGGGGGAAGGGGAAACACCATATATTTT
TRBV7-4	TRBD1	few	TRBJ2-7	CASSLGTGPQQYF	TGTGCCAGCAGCTTAGGGACAGGGCCGCAGCAGTACTTC
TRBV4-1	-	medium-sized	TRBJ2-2	CASSRGLRGTGELFF	TGCGCCAGCAGCCGTGGGTTACGCGGCACCGGGGAGCTGTTTTTT
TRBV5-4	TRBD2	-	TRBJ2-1	CASSPPELAGRPEQLF	TGTGCCAGCAGCCCCCCCGAACTAGCGGGGAGGCCTGAGCAGCTCTTC
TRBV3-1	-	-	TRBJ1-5	CTSSQDGLSNQPQHF	TGTACCAGCAGCCAAGACGGTCTTAGCAATCAGCCCCAGCATTTT
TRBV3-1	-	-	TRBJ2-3	CASSQDFMYTQYF	TGTGCCAGCAGCCAAGATTTTATGTATACGCAGTATTTT
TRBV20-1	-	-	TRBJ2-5	CSAREGTETQYF	TGCAGTGCTAGAGAGGGGACAGAGACCCAGTACTTC
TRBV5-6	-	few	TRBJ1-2	CASSLSVGGYTF	TGTGCCAGCAGCTTGTCCGTAGGTGGCTACACCTTC
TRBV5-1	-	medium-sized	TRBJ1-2	CASSLTGYGYTF	TGCGCCAGCAGCTTGACAGGCTATGGCTACACCTTC
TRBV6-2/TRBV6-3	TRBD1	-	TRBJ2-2	CASRTLTGSGELFF	TGTGCCAGCAGAACATTGACAGGGTCCGGGGAGCTGTTTTTT
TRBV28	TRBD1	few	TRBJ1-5	CASSPSDRGKIQPQHF	TGTGCCAGCAGTCCCTCGGACAGGGGGAAAATACAGCCCCAGCATTTT
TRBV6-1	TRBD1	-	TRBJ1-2	CASTRQGVYGYTF	TGTGCCAGCACCCGACAGGGCGTCTATGGCTACACCTTC
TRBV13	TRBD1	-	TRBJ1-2	CASSLGTGSLHYGYTF	TGTGCCAGCAGCCTTGGGACAGGGAGCCTCCACTATGGCTACACCTTC
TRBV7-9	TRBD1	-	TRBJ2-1	CASSFQGANGGKQFF	TGTGCCAGCAGCTTTCAGGGGGCGAACGGGGGAAAGCAGTTCTTC
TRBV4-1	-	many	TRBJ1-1	CASSQDLGLNTEAFF	TGCGCCAGCAGCCAAGATTTGGGACTGAACACTGAAGCTTTCTTT
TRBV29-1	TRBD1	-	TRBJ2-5	CSVVGQGQQETQYF	TGCAGCGTCGTGGGACAGGGGCAACAAGAGACCCAGTACTTC
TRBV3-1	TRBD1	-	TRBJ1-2	CASSHWDSSYYGYTF	TGTGCCAGCAGCCACTGGGACAGTTCCTATTATGGCTACACCTTC
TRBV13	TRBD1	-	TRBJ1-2	CASSLGGGGRGYTF	TGTGCCAGCAGCTTAGGGGGAGGGGGCCGAGGCTACACCTTC
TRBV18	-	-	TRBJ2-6	CASSPQGPGSSGANVLTF	TGTGCCAGCTCACCACAGGGACCGGGGAGCTCTGGGGCCAACGTCCTGACTTTC
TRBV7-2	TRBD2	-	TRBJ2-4	CASGLGGSSGGVQYF	TGTGCCAGCGGCTTAGGGGGATCTAGCGGGGGGGTTCAGTACTTC